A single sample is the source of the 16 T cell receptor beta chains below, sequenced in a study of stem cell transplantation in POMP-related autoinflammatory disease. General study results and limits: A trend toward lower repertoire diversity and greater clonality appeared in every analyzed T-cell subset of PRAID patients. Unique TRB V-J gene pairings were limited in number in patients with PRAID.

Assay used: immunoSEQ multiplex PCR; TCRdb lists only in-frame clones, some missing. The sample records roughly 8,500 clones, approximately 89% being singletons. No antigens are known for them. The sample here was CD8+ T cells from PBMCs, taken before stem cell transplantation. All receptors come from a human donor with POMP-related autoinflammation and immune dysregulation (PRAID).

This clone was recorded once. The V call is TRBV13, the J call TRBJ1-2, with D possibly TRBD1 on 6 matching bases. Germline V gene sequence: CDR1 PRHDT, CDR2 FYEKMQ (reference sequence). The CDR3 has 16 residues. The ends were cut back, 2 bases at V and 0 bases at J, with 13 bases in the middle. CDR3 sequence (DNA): TGTGCCAGCAGCTTATTAGTACAGGGAGCTAACTATGGCTACACCTTC. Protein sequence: CASSLLVQGANYGYTF. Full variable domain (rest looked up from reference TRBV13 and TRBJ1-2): AAGVIQSPRHLIKEKRETATLKCYPIPRHDTVYWYQQGPGQDPQFLISFYEKMQSDKGSIPDRFSAQQFSDYHSELNMSSLELGDSALYFCASSLLVQGANYGYTFGSGTRLTVV.

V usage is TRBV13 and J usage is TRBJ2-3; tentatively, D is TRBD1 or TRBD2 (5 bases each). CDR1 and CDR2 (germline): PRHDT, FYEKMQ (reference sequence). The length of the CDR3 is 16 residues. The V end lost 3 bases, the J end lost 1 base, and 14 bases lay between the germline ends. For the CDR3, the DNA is TGTGCCAGCAGCTTGGATGGTCAGGGAGGCACAGATACGCAGTATTTT. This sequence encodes CASSLDGQGGTDTQYF. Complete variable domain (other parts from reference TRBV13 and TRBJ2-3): AAGVIQSPRHLIKEKRETATLKCYPIPRHDTVYWYQQGPGQDPQFLISFYEKMQSDKGSIPDRFSAQQFSDYHSELNMSSLELGDSALYFCASSLDGQGGTDTQYFGPGTRLTVL.

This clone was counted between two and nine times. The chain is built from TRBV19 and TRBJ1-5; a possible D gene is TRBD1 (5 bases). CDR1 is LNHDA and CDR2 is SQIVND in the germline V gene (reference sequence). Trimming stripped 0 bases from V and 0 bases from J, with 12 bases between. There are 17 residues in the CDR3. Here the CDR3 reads CASSIDLIQVSNQPQHF. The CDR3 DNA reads TGTGCCAGTAGTATAGATCTGATACAGGTTAGCAATCAGCCCCAGCATTTT.

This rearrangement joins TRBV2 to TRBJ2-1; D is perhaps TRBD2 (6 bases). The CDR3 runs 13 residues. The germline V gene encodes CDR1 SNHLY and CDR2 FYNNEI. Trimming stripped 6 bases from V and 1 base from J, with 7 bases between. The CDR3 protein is CASSGLSYNEQFF. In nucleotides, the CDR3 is TGTGCCAGCAGCGGACTATCCTACAATGAGCAGTTCTTC.

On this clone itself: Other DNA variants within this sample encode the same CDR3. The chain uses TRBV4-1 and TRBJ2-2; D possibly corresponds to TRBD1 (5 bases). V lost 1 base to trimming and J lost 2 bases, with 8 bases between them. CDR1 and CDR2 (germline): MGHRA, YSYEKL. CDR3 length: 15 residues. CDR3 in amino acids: CASSQVGLNTGELFF. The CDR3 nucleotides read TGCGCCAGCAGCCAAGTGGGGCTAAACACCGGGGAGCTGTTTTTT.

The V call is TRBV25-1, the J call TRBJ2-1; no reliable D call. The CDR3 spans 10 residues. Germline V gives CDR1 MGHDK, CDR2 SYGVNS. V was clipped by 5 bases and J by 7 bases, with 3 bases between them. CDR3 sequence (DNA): TGTGCCAGCAGTTTAAATGAGCAGTTCTTC. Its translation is CASSLNEQFF.

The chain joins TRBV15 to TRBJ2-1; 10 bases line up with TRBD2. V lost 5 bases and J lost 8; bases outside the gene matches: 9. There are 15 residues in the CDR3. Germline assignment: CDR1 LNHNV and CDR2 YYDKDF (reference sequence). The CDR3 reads CATSPSGGGYDEQFF. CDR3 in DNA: TGTGCCACCAGCCCTAGCGGGGGCGGGTACGATGAGCAGTTCTTC.

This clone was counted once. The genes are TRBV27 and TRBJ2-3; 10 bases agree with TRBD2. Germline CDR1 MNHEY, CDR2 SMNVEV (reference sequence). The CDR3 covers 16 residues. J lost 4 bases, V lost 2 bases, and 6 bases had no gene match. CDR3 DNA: TGTGCCAGCAGTTTAAGGAGCGGGAGGGCCGCAGATACGCAGTATTTT. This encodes CASSLRSGRAADTQYF.

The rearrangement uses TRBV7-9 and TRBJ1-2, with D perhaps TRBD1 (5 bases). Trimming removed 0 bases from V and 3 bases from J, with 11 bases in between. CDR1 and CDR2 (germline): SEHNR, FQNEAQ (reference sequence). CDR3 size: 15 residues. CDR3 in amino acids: CASSLAGTTDYGYTF. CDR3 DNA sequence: TGTGCCAGCAGCTTAGCAGGGACGACGGACTATGGCTACACCTTC.

CDR3 in DNA: TGTGCCAGCAGTGAAGAGCAAGGCACAACTAATGAAAAACTGTTTTTT. As protein: CASSEEQGTTNEKLFF. The chain links TRBV6-1 to TRBJ1-4; D is unclear. CDR1 is MNHNS, CDR2 SASEGT, per germline. V was clipped by 1 base and J by 0 bases, with 9 bases between them. The CDR3 spans 16 residues.

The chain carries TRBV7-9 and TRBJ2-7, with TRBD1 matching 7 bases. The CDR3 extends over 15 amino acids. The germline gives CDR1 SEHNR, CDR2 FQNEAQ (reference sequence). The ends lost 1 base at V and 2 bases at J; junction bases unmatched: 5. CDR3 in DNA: TGTGCCAGCAGCTTAGGTCACAGGGGCGCCTACGAGCAGTACTTC. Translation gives CASSLGHRGAYEQYF. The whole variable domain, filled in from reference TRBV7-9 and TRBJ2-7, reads DTGVSQNPRHKITKRGQNVTFRCDPISEHNRLYWYRQTLGQGPEFLTYFQNEAQLEKSRLLSDRFSAERPKGSFSTLEIQRTEQGDSAMYLCASSLGHRGAYEQYFGPGTRLTVT.

The DNA of the CDR3 is TGTGCCAGCAGCTTGGCCGAAGGGGCTCAAGAGACCCAGTACTTC. This gives the protein CASSLAEGAQETQYF. The chain has TRBV5-4 and TRBJ2-5; D is perhaps TRBD1 (5 bases). The CDR3 consists of 15 residues. CDR1 is SGHNT and CDR2 is YYREEE in the germline V gene (reference sequence). V dropped 0 bases and J dropped 2 bases, with 11 bases sitting between them.

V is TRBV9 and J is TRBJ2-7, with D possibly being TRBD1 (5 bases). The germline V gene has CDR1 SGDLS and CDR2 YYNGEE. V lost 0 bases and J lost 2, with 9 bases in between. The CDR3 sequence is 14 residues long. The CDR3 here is CASSVGLGAYEQYF. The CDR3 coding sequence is TGTGCCAGCAGCGTAGGGCTAGGGGCCTACGAGCAGTACTTC.

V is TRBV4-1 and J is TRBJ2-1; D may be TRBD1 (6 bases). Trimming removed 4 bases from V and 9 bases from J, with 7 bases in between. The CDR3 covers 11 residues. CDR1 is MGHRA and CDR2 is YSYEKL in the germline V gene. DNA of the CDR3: TGCGCCAGCAGCCGCAGGGGTGAGCAGTTCTTC. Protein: CASSRRGEQFF.

The CDR3 DNA reads as TGCACCAGCAGGCTAGGGGGGGCAGATACGCAGTATTTT. This sequence encodes CTSRLGGADTQYF. This chain joins TRBV1 and TRBJ2-3; the DNA was not compared with TRBD2, the D call given in the table. TRBV1 is annotated as a pseudogene. The CDR3 loop spans 13 amino acids.

The CDR3 DNA follows: TGTGCCAGCAGCTGGGGTGCGGGGGGCCCCGAGCAGTACTTC. The encoded protein is CASSWGAGGPEQYF. The chain couples TRBV5-6 to TRBJ2-7; 8 nucleotides agree with TRBD2. CDR3 length equals 14 residues. The V and J ends lost 3 bases and 6 bases, in that order; junction bases with no gene match: 8. Per the germline V gene, CDR1 is SGHDT and CDR2 is YYEEEE.